The next 2 T cell receptor beta chains were all read from a single sample in a study of cytomegalovirus exposure and HLA in healthy donors. Use of 60 Vbeta and 13 Jbeta primers characterized the PCR. Sequenced by immunoSEQ multiplex PCR; TCRdb stores in-frame clones only, minus some. The table records 65,000 to 85,000 clones, around two thirds of them present only once. The sequencing input was PBMCs. All receptors come from a man in his 60s in good health and CMV-seropositive.

This chain links TRBV6-5 with TRBJ1-2; TRBD1 is a possible D gene (5 bases). The CDR3 is 12 amino acids. Trimming removed 9 bases at V and 8 bases at J, with 16 bases between. Germline values: CDR1 MNHEY, CDR2 SVGAGI. The CDR3: CARGGPTLGYTF. CDR3 sequence (DNA): TGTGCCAGGGGGGGACCGACATTGGGCTACACCTTC.

This chain uses TRBV19 with TRBJ1-1; TRBD1 aligns across 9 bases. Germline V gives CDR1 LNHDA, CDR2 SQIVND (reference sequence). Trimming removed 7 bases from V and 2 bases from J; junction bases left unmatched: 8. This CDR3 is 15 amino acids long. CDR3 nucleotides: TGTGCCAGTAACGTTTGGGACAGGGAAAACACTGAAGCTTTCTTT. Translated, it gives CASNVWDRENTEAFF.